These 20 T cell receptor beta chains were all obtained from the same sample, sequenced in a study of vaccination and CD4 T cells after COVID-19. These receptors' antigens are unknown. Treatment indicated: roughly 10-day PBMC culture with coronavirus spike peptide pools or control peptides (ViraFEST assay). Cultured CD4+ T-cell DNA underwent Oncomine TCR Beta short-read sequencing. TCRdb re-analysed the PCR reads in MiXCR, keeping a single row per CDR3 protein. The table has about 14,000 distinct CDR3 sequences, roughly 55% seen once. Sequencing was carried out using CD4+ T cells from blood, cultured in vitro. These TCRs come from a human donor who had recovered from COVID-19.

This chain uses TRBV2 with TRBJ2-3; D is unclear. The germline CDR1 and CDR2 sequences are SNHLY and FYNNEI. The CDR3 extends over 12 amino acids. Trimming removed 6 bases from V and 4 bases from J, with 8 bases in between. The CDR3 is CASRRGADTQYF. CDR3 DNA sequence: TGTGCCAGCAGGCGTGGAGCAGATACGCAGTATTTT.

This clonotype was seen a single time. The rearrangement joins TRBV12-3 or TRBV12-4 to TRBJ2-5; no definite D call. The V end lost 6 bases, the J end lost 4 bases, and 12 bases lay between the germline ends. The CDR3 sequence is 13 residues long. The CDR3 here is CASSHVGGETQYF. In DNA form, the CDR3 reads TGTGCCAGCAGCCATGTTGGTGGAGAGACCCAGTACTTC.

The chain is built from TRBV6-4 and TRBJ2-3; D is ambiguous. The CDR3 has 14 amino acids. Per the germline V gene, CDR1 is MRHNA and CDR2 is SNTAGT. Trimming took 4 bases from V and 0 from J, leaving 8 bases between them. The DNA for the CDR3 is TGTGCCAGCAGTGTGGGTGTGAGCACAGATACGCAGTATTTT. Amino acid sequence: CASSVGVSTDTQYF.

The J gene is TRBJ2-5, the V gene TRBV12-3 or TRBV12-4, with 8 bases fitting TRBD1. CDR3 length: 14 residues. V lost 4 bases and J lost 5; bases outside the gene matches: 6. DNA for the CDR3: TGTGCCAGCAGTTCAAGGACAGGGTGGGAGACCCAGTACTTC. Residues: CASSSRTGWETQYF.

This sequence joins TRBV7-2 and TRBJ1-5, with D perhaps matching TRBD1 (5 bases). V gave up 4 bases and J gave up 4 bases, with 5 bases separating them. The germline gives CDR1 SGHTA, CDR2 FQGNSA. The CDR3 is 12 residues long. The CDR3 loop is CASSSGNQPQHF. The DNA of the CDR3 is TGTGCCAGCAGCTCAGGGAATCAGCCCCAGCATTTT.

The chain has TRBV6-1 and TRBJ2-2; no clear D. V dropped 5 bases and J dropped 6 bases, with 7 bases sitting between them. This CDR3 region has 12 residues. Germline CDR1 MNHNS, CDR2 SASEGT. CDR3: CASSPTAGELFF. CDR3 coding DNA: TGTGCCAGCAGTCCTACAGCCGGGGAGCTGTTTTTT.

This clonotype was picked up one time. The chain has TRBV7-9 and TRBJ2-7; possibly TRBD1 or TRBD2 for D (5 bases each). This CDR3 has 15 residues. The V end lost 3 bases, the J end lost 1 base, and 13 bases lay between the germline ends. Germline values: CDR1 SEHNR, CDR2 FQNEAQ (reference sequence). CDR3 in DNA: TGTGCCAGCAGCTTGAGGGGACCAACTTCCTACGAGCAGTACTTC. Amino acids: CASSLRGPTSYEQYF.

The table lists this clonotype with a few counts. The V gene is TRBV20-1, the J gene TRBJ2-1, with 12 bases that match TRBD2. Unmatched junction bases numbered 5, after V lost 4 bases and J lost 7 bases. The CDR3 is 14 residues long. Germline V lookup: CDR1 DFQATT, CDR2 SNEGSKA (reference sequence). CDR3 amino acids: CSATPSGRANEQFF. CDR3 nucleotide sequence: TGCAGTGCTACCCCTAGCGGGAGGGCGAATGAGCAGTTCTTC.

This clonotype has just a few counts. The chain couples TRBV30 to TRBJ1-2; the D is unclear. Trimming removed 3 bases from V and 4 bases from J, with 15 bases in between. The germline gives CDR1 GTSNPN, CDR2 SVGIG (reference sequence). The CDR3 spans 14 residues. The chain's CDR3 is CAWRMGSNSYGYTF. CDR3 in DNA: TGTGCCTGGAGAATGGGGAGTAATAGCTATGGCTACACCTTC.

This clonotype was recorded a few times. The chain recombines TRBV20-1 with TRBJ1-2, with a weak D call TRBD1 (5 bases). Per germline, CDR1 DFQATT and CDR2 SNEGSKA (reference sequence). This CDR3 comprises 15 residues. The V gene lost 3 bases and the J gene lost 8 bases, with 22 bases spanning the gap. The CDR3 DNA reads TGCAGTGCTAGGGGGACCGATCCCCGAAACCCCGGCTACACCTTC. Translation: CSARGTDPRNPGYTF.

The chain has TRBV7-9 and TRBJ1-1; 7 bases align to TRBD1. Trimming cost V 6 bases and J 5 bases; bases outside gene matches: 3. The CDR3 totals 12 residues. CDR1 is SEHNR and CDR2 is FQNEAQ in the germline V gene (reference sequence). CDR3 protein: CASRQQGTEAFF. Written as DNA, the CDR3 is TGTGCCAGCAGACAACAGGGGACTGAAGCTTTCTTT.

This sequence joins TRBV6-2 or TRBV6-3 and TRBJ2-5; the D gene is possibly TRBD1 (5 bases). This CDR3 is 12 amino acids long. Germline CDR1 reads MNHEY; CDR2 reads SVGEGT. V lost 6 bases, J lost 5 bases, and 10 bases lay in between. CDR3 protein: CASSRTRETQYF. In DNA form, the CDR3 reads TGTGCCAGCAGCAGGACAAGGGAGACCCAGTACTTC.

The rearrangement uses TRBV4-1 and TRBJ1-5; a possible D gene is TRBD1 (5 bases). This CDR3 has 14 residues. Germline loops: CDR1 MGHRA, CDR2 YSYEKL. Trimming took off 0 bases at V and 4 bases at J, with 7 bases between the two ends. CDR3 in DNA: TGCGCCAGCAGCCAAGAACAGGAGAATCAGCCCCAGCATTTT. Residues: CASSQEQENQPQHF.

This clonotype was observed a few times. J is TRBJ1-2 and V is TRBV30; D remains ambiguous. V lost 2 bases and J lost 1, with 5 bases in between. Germline V gene sequence: CDR1 GTSNPN, CDR2 SVGIG (reference sequence). The CDR3 totals 12 residues. CDR3 protein: CAWSSSNYGYTF. CDR3 DNA sequence: TGTGCCTGGAGTAGTAGTAACTATGGCTACACCTTC. The full variable domain, rest sourced from reference TRBV30 and TRBJ1-2, is SQTIHQWPATLVQPVGSPLSLECTVEGTSNPNLYWYRQAAGRGLQLLFYSVGIGQISSEVPQNLSASRPQDRQFILSSKKLLLSDSGFYLCAWSSSNYGYTFGSGTRLTVV.

This chain joins TRBV30 and TRBJ2-3, with 9 bases lining up with TRBD1. The CDR3 loop spans 16 amino acids. The germline CDR1 and CDR2 sequences are GTSNPN and SVGIG (reference sequence). V shed 0 bases and J 2 bases; nucleotides not matched to a gene: 6. The CDR3 nucleotides read TGTGCCTGGAGTGTAGGACAGGGGATTGTCACAGATACGCAGTATTTT. Residues: CAWSVGQGIVTDTQYF. Full variable domain (remainder filled in from reference TRBV30 and TRBJ2-3): SQTIHQWPATLVQPVGSPLSLECTVEGTSNPNLYWYRQAAGRGLQLLFYSVGIGQISSEVPQNLSASRPQDRQFILSSKKLLLSDSGFYLCAWSVGQGIVTDTQYFGPGTRLTVL.

The CDR3 sequence is CAAAGDTYEQYF. CDR3 bases: TGTGCCGCAGCGGGAGACACTTACGAGCAGTACTTC. This rearrangement joins TRBV2 to TRBJ2-7, with 8 positions matching TRBD2. Germline V gene data show CDR1 as SNHLY and CDR2 as FYNNEI. The CDR3 sequence is 12 residues long. V was pared by 11 bases and J by 4 bases, with 7 bases of the junction left unmatched. The whole variable domain, remainder taken from reference TRBV2 and TRBJ2-7, is EPEVTQTPSHQVTQMGQEVILRCVPISNHLYFYWYRQILGQKVEFLVSFYNNEISEKSEIFDDQFSVERPDGSNFTLKIRSTKLEDSAMYFCAAAGDTYEQYFGPGTRLTVT.

This CDR3 is CSAPGQGSKTQYF. The DNA for the CDR3 is TGCAGTGCCCCGGGACAGGGCTCGAAGACCCAGTACTTC. The rearrangement uses TRBV20-1 and TRBJ2-5; the match to TRBD1 covers 9 bases. J gave up 6 bases and V 6 bases, and 8 bases lay outside the gene matches. Germline loops: CDR1 DFQATT, CDR2 SNEGSKA (reference sequence). The CDR3 totals 13 residues.

In its sample, this clonotype was seen a few times. The chain carries TRBV2 and TRBJ1-2; D remains unclear. The V end lost 6 bases, the J end lost 10 bases, and 15 bases lay between the germline ends. Germline V CDR1 and CDR2: SNHLY, FYNNEI. The CDR3 runs to 12 residues. The chain's CDR3 is CASSPEGGAYTF. The CDR3 DNA sequence: TGTGCCAGCAGCCCAGAGGGAGGAGCCTACACCTTC.

The V call is TRBV2, the J call TRBJ2-1; D might be TRBD2 (7 bases). The germline V gene encodes CDR1 SNHLY and CDR2 FYNNEI. V lost 4 bases and J lost 9, with 13 bases in between. The CDR3 is made up of 13 amino acids. Here the CDR3 DNA reads TGTGCCAGCAGTGTGAGGGGGAGGGGTGAGCAGTTCTTC. Protein: CASSVRGRGEQFF.

Only a few counts were recorded for this clonotype. This chain connects TRBV2 to TRBJ1-5, with 7 bases lining up with TRBD1. CDR3 length equals 14 residues. V lost 6 bases and J lost 6; bases outside the gene matches: 8. Per germline, CDR1 SNHLY and CDR2 FYNNEI. CDR3 bases: TGTGCCAGCAGACCTGACAGGGTGAGTCAGCCCCAGCATTTT. Encoded protein: CASRPDRVSQPQHF.